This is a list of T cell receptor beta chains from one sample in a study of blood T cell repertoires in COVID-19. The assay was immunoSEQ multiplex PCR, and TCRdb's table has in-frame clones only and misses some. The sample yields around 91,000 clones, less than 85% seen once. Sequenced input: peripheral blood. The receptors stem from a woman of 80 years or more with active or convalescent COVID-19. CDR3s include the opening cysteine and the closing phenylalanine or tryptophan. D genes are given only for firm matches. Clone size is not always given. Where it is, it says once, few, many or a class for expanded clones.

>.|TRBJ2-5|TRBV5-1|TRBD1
CASSQTGGWETQYF
TGTGCCAGCAGCCAGACAGGGGGCTGGGAGACCCAGTACTTC
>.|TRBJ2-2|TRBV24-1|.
CATSDPRNTGELFF
TGTGCCACCAGTGATCCGAGGAACACCGGGGAGCTGTTTTTT
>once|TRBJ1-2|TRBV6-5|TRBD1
CASRGQGGGYGYTF
TGTGCCAGCAGGGGGCAGGGGGGTGGCTATGGCTACACCTTC
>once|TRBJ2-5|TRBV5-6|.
CASSLPGLGETQYF
TGTGCCAGCAGCTTGCCTGGACTGGGAGAGACCCAGTACTTC
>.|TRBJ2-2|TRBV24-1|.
CATSDLGAGVNTGELFF
TGTGCCACCAGTGACCTTGGGGCAGGGGTGAACACCGGGGAGCTGTTTTTT
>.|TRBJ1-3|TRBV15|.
CATSGTSGNTIYF
TGTGCCACCAGCGGCACCTCTGGAAACACCATATATTTT
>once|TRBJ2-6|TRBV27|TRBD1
CASSTYLGQGAAGANVLTF
TGTGCCAGCAGTACCTACCTGGGCCAGGGGGCGGCTGGGGCCAACGTCCTGACTTTC
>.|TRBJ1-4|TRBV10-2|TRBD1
CASSGPRTGGGEKLFF
TGCGCCAGCAGTGGTCCACGGACAGGCGGAGGTGAAAAACTGTTTTTT
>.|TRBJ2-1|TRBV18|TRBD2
CASSGYSGSYNEQFF
TGTGCCAGCTCAGGATATAGCGGGAGTTACAATGAGCAGTTCTTC
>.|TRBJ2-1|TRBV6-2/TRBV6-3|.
CASSYVDSYNEQFF
TGTGCCAGCAGTTACGTGGACAGCTACAATGAGCAGTTCTTC
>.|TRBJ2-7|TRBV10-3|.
CAISDRRARKASYEQYF
TGTGCCATCAGTGATCGCCGCGCTAGAAAGGCCTCCTACGAGCAGTACTTC
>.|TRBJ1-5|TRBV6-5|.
CASSPVFSNQPQHF
TGTGCCAGCAGTCCGGTTTTTAGCAATCAGCCCCAGCATTTT
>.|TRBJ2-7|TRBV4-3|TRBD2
CASSQETGTGGRLAGGSREQYF
TGCGCCAGCAGCCAAGAAACGGGGACGGGGGGCCGACTAGCGGGAGGAAGTCGAGAGCAGTACTTC
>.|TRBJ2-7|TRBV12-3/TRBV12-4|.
CASSFDRSYEQYF
TGTGCCAGCAGTTTTGACAGGTCCTACGAGCAGTACTTC
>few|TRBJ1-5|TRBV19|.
CASSINTGHSNQPQHF
TGTGCCAGTAGTATAAACACAGGACATAGCAATCAGCCCCAGCATTTT
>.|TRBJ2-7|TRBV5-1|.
CASSWTPPGGPMNEQYF
TGCGCCAGCAGCTGGACCCCGCCCGGGGGGCCCATGAACGAGCAGTACTTC
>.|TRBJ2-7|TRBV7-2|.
CASSPDRRLEQYF
TGTGCCAGCAGCCCTGATAGGAGGCTCGAGCAGTACTTC
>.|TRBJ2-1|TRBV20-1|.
CSASSLGAASYNEQFF
TGCAGTGCTAGTTCTCTTGGGGCGGCCTCCTACAATGAGCAGTTCTTC
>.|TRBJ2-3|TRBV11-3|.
CASSPTMASTDTQYF
TGTGCCAGCAGCCCCACTATGGCCAGTACAGATACGCAGTATTTT
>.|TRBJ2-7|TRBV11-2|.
CASSLREDSYEQYF
TGTGCCAGCAGCCTCAGGGAGGACTCCTACGAGCAGTACTTC
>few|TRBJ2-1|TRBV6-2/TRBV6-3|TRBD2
CASSYSGSANEQFF
TGTGCCAGCAGTTATAGCGGGAGCGCTAATGAGCAGTTCTTC
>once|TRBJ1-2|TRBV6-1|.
CASSEGASYYGYTF
TGTGCCAGCAGTGAGGGGGCCAGCTACTATGGCTACACCTTC
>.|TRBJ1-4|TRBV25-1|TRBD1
CASRNQQGPGEKLFF
TGTGCCAGCAGGAATCAACAGGGGCCTGGGGAAAAACTGTTTTTT
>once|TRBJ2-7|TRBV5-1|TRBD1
CASSPRTGGGEQYF
TGCGCCAGCAGCCCCAGGACAGGGGGGGGCGAGCAGTACTTC
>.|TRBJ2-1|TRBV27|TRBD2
CASSYDLAGYNEQFF
TGTGCCAGCAGTTACGATCTAGCGGGGTACAATGAGCAGTTCTTC
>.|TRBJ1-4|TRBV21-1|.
CASSKGKGADEKLFF
TGTGCCAGCAGCAAAGGAAAGGGGGCCGATGAAAAACTGTTTTTT
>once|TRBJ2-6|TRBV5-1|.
CASSLSPTGSSGANVLTF
TGTGCCAGCAGCCTATCACCTACAGGGAGCTCAGGGGCCAACGTCCTGACTTTC
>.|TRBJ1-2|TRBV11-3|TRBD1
CASSSYPGTGDGYTF
TGTGCCAGCAGCTCCTATCCCGGGACAGGGGACGGCTACACCTTC
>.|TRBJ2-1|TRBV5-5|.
CASSLGTAYNEQFF
TGTGCCAGCAGCTTGGGGACAGCCTACAATGAGCAGTTCTTC
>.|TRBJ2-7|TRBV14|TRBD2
CASSLLGGGYEQYF
TGTGCCAGCAGCCTTTTGGGGGGGGGCTACGAGCAGTACTTC
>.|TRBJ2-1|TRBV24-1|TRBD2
CATPGLAGPSYNEQFF
TGTGCCACCCCGGGACTAGCGGGACCATCCTACAATGAGCAGTTCTTC
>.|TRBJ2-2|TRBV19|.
CASSSLTERDTGELFF
TGTGCCAGTAGTAGCCTGACAGAGAGAGACACCGGGGAGCTGTTTTTT
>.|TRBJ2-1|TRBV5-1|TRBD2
CASSLAPTSGYNEQFF
TGCGCCAGCAGCTTGGCCCCTACTAGCGGATACAATGAGCAGTTCTTC
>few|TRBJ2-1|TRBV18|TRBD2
CASSPAGLAGGSYNEQFF
TGTGCCAGCTCCCCGGCGGGACTAGCGGGAGGTTCCTACAATGAGCAGTTCTTC
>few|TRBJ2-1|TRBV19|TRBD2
CASSIGWASGYNEQFF
TGTGCCAGTAGTATAGGTTGGGCTAGCGGGTACAATGAGCAGTTCTTC
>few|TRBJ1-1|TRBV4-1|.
CASSQEGQREAFF
TGCGCCAGCAGCCAAGAGGGCCAGAGAGAAGCTTTCTTT
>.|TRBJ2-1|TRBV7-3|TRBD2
CASSLTSSWGRVNNEQFF
TGTGCCAGCAGCTTAACGTCTTCTTGGGGGAGGGTAAACAATGAGCAGTTCTTC
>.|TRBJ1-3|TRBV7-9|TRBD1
CASSRQGSSGNTIYF
TGTGCCAGCAGTCGACAGGGGTCCTCTGGAAACACCATATATTTT
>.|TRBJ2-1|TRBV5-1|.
CASSLVLGSEQFF
TGTGCCAGCAGCTTGGTTTTGGGGAGCGAGCAGTTCTTC